This T cell receptor (beta chain) was recovered during a study of T cell responses to AZD1222 COVID-19 vaccine. Pooling was applied to second doses at about 4 or about 12 weeks. The table lists this clone with a count of one. The antigen is unknown. Study-wide results and caveats: White British donors predominated, females outnumbered males, and clonal diversity was possibly underestimated.

Produced via immunoSEQ multiplex PCR; TCRdb's table is partial and in-frame only. The data show roughly 77,000 clones, about nine tenths seen once. The receptor was isolated from an adult who received the AZD1222 COVID-19 vaccine. Source: peripheral blood, taken 28 days after the second AZD1222 dose.

The CDR3 DNA is TGTGCCAGCAATCGGGGACAGGGAACCTCCTACGAGCAGTACTTC. It encodes CASNRGQGTSYEQYF. This chain uses TRBV6-5 with TRBJ2-7; 9 bases are shared with TRBD1. Unmatched junction bases numbered 7, after V lost 7 bases and J lost 0 bases. Looked up from germline, CDR1 is MNHEY and CDR2 is SVGAGI. The CDR3 sequence is 15 residues long.